This passage covers 12 T cell receptor beta chains from one sample sequenced in a study of cytomegalovirus exposure and HLA in healthy donors. Primers included in the PCR were 60 Vbeta and 13 Jbeta primers. Profiling relied on immunoSEQ multiplex PCR, and the TCRdb table lists in-frame clones only, not all of them. The sample records about 120,000 clones, 77% being singletons. The sample was PBMCs. Source of these receptors: a young man in good health and CMV-seropositive.

The chain employs TRBV4-1 and TRBJ1-5; D may be TRBD1 (6 bases). Trimming removed 1 base from V and 0 bases from J, with 16 bases in between. The germline V gene encodes CDR1 MGHRA and CDR2 YSYEKL. This CDR3 is 18 amino acids long. CDR3 loop: CASSQGHQGTYSNQPQHF. CDR3 DNA: TGCGCCAGCAGCCAAGGACACCAGGGGACCTATAGCAATCAGCCCCAGCATTTT.

CDR3 residues: CAGPKGAADTGELFF. The DNA for the CDR3 is TGTGCCGGCCCGAAGGGGGCAGCCGACACCGGGGAGCTGTTTTTT. The rearrangement joins TRBV30 to TRBJ2-2; 7 nucleotides line up with TRBD1. V was pared by 8 bases and J by 3 bases, with 12 bases of the junction left unmatched. CDR3 length: 15 residues. CDR1 is GTSNPN, CDR2 SVGIG, per germline (reference sequence).

A few counts support this clone. This rearrangement joins TRBV5-1 to TRBJ1-1; D perhaps matches TRBD1 (5 bases). This CDR3 contains 13 residues. The germline V gene encodes CDR1 SGHRS and CDR2 YFSETQ. The V end was cut by 1 base, the J end by 5 bases, with 9 bases between. The CDR3 loop is CASSLNQGTEAFF. In nucleotides, the CDR3 is TGCGCCAGCAGCTTGAACCAGGGAACTGAAGCTTTCTTT. The entire variable domain, with the rest obtained from reference TRBV5-1 and TRBJ1-1, is as follows: KAGVTQTPRYLIKTRGQQVTLSCSPISGHRSVSWYQQTPGQGLQFLFEYFSETQRNKGNFPGRFSGRQFSNSRSEMNVSTLELGDSALYLCASSLNQGTEAFFGQGTRLTVV.

This chain uses TRBV6-5 with TRBJ2-3; 11 nucleotides align to TRBD2. CDR1 is MNHEY, CDR2 SVGAGI, per germline. J lost 4 bases, V lost 6 bases, and 6 bases had no gene match. This CDR3 has 15 residues. In DNA form, the CDR3 reads TGTGCCAGCAGCCTAGCGGGGGGCCAAGCAGATACGCAGTATTTT. Protein product: CASSLAGGQADTQYF.

The chain links TRBV7-9 to TRBJ2-1; 10 bases fit TRBD2. The germline gives CDR1 SEHNR, CDR2 FQNEAQ (reference sequence). The length of the CDR3 is 18 residues. J was trimmed by 4 bases and V by 2 bases; bases with no gene match: 11. In nucleotides, the CDR3 is TGTGCCAGCAGCTTAAGGGGTGGCTCTAGCGGGAGTTACAATGAGCAGTTCTTC. This sequence encodes CASSLRGGSSGSYNEQFF.

The CDR3 DNA reads TGTGCCAGCAGCTTATTCTCCAGGGCCGACTATGGCTACACCTTC. Amino acid sequence: CASSLFSRADYGYTF. This chain uses TRBV11-2 with TRBJ1-2; D is possibly TRBD1 (5 bases). This CDR3 region has 15 residues. V lost 2 bases and J lost 3, with 13 bases in between. Per the germline V gene, CDR1 is SGHAT and CDR2 is FQNNGV.

The chain employs TRBV18 and TRBJ1-2; TRBD1 is a possible D gene (5 bases). The CDR3 extends over 14 amino acids. CDR1 KGHSH and CDR2 LQKENI come from the germline V gene. V was trimmed by 2 bases and J by 6 bases, leaving 13 bases between them. The CDR3 reads CASSPYVRGDGYTF. As DNA, the CDR3 is TGTGCCAGCTCACCATATGTGCGGGGCGATGGCTACACCTTC.

The chain recombines TRBV7-9 with TRBJ2-5; 8 positions match TRBD1. Germline CDR1 SEHNR, CDR2 FQNEAQ (reference sequence). J was trimmed by 5 bases and V by 1 base; bases with no gene match: 6. This CDR3 spans 15 amino acids. The DNA of the CDR3 is TGTGCCAGCAGCTTAGGGGCAGGGGGCGAGGAGACCCAGTACTTC. Protein: CASSLGAGGEETQYF.

The sample holds a few counts of this clone. The chain combines TRBV5-1 with TRBJ1-3; possibly TRBD1 for D (6 bases). The germline V gene encodes CDR1 SGHRS and CDR2 YFSETQ. V gave up 5 bases and J gave up 4 bases, with 16 bases separating them. This CDR3 spans 15 amino acids. The CDR3 DNA reads as TGCGCCAGCAGACCCTCGGGGGGCATAGGAAACACCATATATTTT. Encoded protein: CASRPSGGIGNTIYF.

This clone has more than one count but fewer than ten. The J gene is TRBJ1-5, the V gene TRBV30, with D tentatively TRBD1 (5 bases). The CDR3 extends over 12 amino acids. Germline CDR1 reads GTSNPN; CDR2 reads SVGIG (reference sequence). The ends were cut back, 1 base at V and 9 bases at J, with 10 bases in the middle. CDR3 loop: CAWSGGLGPQHF. The CDR3 DNA follows: TGTGCCTGGAGTGGGGGACTGGGGCCCCAGCATTTT.

The chain joins TRBV7-8 to TRBJ1-6; D is perhaps TRBD1 (5 bases). V was cut by 1 base and J by 8 bases, with 12 bases left in between. Germline CDR1 reads SGHVS; CDR2 reads FQNEAQ. The CDR3 is made up of 15 amino acids. The CDR3: CASSLGAGRYSPLHF. The CDR3 region has the DNA TGTGCCAGCAGCTTAGGGGCAGGGAGGTATTCACCCCTCCACTTT.

The chain has TRBV5-4 and TRBJ2-7; D possibly corresponds to TRBD2 (7 bases). Germline V gives CDR1 SGHNT, CDR2 YYREEE (reference sequence). V lost 4 bases to trimming and J lost 4 bases, with 21 bases between them. This CDR3 has 16 residues. The CDR3 here is CASSVGGARGSYEQYF. The CDR3 bases are TGTGCCAGCAGCGTTGGGGGGGCCAGGGGATCATACGAGCAGTACTTC. Based on the CDR3 plus reference TRBV5-4 and TRBJ2-7, the full variable domain is ETGVTQSPTHLIKTRGQQVTLRCSSQSGHNTVSWYQQALGQGPQFIFQYYREEENGRGNFPPRFSGLQFPNYSSELNVNALELDDSALYLCASSVGGARGSYEQYFGPGTRLTVT.